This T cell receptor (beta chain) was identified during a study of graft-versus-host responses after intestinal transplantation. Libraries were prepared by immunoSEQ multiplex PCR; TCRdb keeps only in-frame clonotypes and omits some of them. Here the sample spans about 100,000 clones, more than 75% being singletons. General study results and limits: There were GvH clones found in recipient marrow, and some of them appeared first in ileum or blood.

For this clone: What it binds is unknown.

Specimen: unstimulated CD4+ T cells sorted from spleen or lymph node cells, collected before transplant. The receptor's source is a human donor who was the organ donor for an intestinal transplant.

In DNA form, the CDR3 reads TGCGCCAGCAGCTTTAGCGGGGGAACCTACAATGAGCAGTTCTTC. It codes for CASSFSGGTYNEQFF. The J gene is TRBJ2-1, the V gene TRBV5-1, with 9 nucleotides matching TRBD2. Germline CDR1 SGHRS, CDR2 YFSETQ. Losses at the gene ends were 2 bases for V and 2 bases for J; bases not matched to a gene: 2. This CDR3 contains 15 residues.